This T cell receptor (beta chain) was profiled in a study of cytomegalovirus exposure and HLA in healthy donors. The method was immunoSEQ multiplex PCR; TCRdb's version includes in-frame clones alone and lacks a portion of them. Among 55,000 to 65,000 clones listed, 96% were seen once. The sequenced material came from PBMCs. The clonotype originates from a man in his late teens or twenties in good health and CMV-seronegative.

CDR3: CASSPYAGLAGVATDTQYF. CDR3 nucleotides: TGTGCCAGCAGTCCGTACGCCGGACTAGCGGGAGTCGCCACAGATACGCAGTATTTT. The V gene is TRBV28, the J gene TRBJ2-3; 13 nucleotides agree with TRBD2. Germline loops: CDR1 MDHEN, CDR2 SYDVKM. CDR3 length: 19 amino acids. V shed 5 bases, J shed 2 bases, and the junction held 13 bases outside the gene matches.